This entry features one T cell receptor (beta chain) sequence. Its antigen remains unknown. The CDR3 totals 13 residues. Germline V CDR1 and CDR2: KGHSH, LQKENI. With 4 bases removed from V and 5 bases from J, the gap between germline ends came to 9 bases. These data are taken from a study of OX40 agonist ivuxolimab in advanced cancers. Patients were excluded for autoimmune disease history or systemic immunosuppression. The repertoire was sequenced with immunoSEQ multiplex PCR; TCRdb's copy has only in-frame clones and lacks some. Seen here are approximately 43,000 clones, 87% observed once, and the top ten hold roughly a third. Study results and limitations: There was clonal expansion of CD4+ and CD8+ blood T cells by week 6 at 0.1 to 3.0 mg/kg. Among the lowest peripheral clonal expansion occurred in 0.1-3.0 mg/kg partial responders.

The chain recombines TRBV18 with TRBJ2-1; maybe TRBD2 (5 bases). The source is an adult with an advanced solid tumor such as melanoma, head and neck, liver or kidney cancer. The sequencing here drew on CD4+ or CD8+ T cells sorted from blood, taken in a trial of the OX40 agonist ivuxolimab. The CDR3 loop is CASSLGLDNEQFF. CDR3 nucleotide sequence: TGTGCCAGCTCACTTGGACTCGACAATGAGCAGTTCTTC.